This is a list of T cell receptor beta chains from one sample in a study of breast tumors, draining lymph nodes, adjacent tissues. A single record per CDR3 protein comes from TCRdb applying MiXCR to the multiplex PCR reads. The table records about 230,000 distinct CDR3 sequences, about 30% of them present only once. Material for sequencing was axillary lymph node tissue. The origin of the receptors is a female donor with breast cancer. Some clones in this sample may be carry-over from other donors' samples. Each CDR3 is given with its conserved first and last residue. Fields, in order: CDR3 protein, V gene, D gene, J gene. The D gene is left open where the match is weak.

cdr3_aa: CSEGTAVNNEQFF
v_call: TRBV29-1
d_call: TRBD1
j_call: TRBJ2-1

cdr3_aa: CAGYSSGTNVLTF
v_call: TRBV12-3/TRBV12-4
d_call: NA
j_call: TRBJ2-6

cdr3_aa: CAIEGVANEKLFF
v_call: TRBV25-1
d_call: NA
j_call: TRBJ1-4

cdr3_aa: CASSAGVTSYNEQFF
v_call: TRBV11-2
d_call: NA
j_call: TRBJ2-1

cdr3_aa: CASSPVAGGYSEQYF
v_call: TRBV14
d_call: TRBD2
j_call: TRBJ2-7

cdr3_aa: CASSLERRTNTGELFF
v_call: TRBV4-2
d_call: NA
j_call: TRBJ2-2

cdr3_aa: CTSRRLAALNEQFF
v_call: TRBV2
d_call: TRBD2
j_call: TRBJ2-1

cdr3_aa: CASSTTVEHEKLFF
v_call: TRBV7-3
d_call: NA
j_call: TRBJ1-4

cdr3_aa: CASSSRPARTNEQFF
v_call: TRBV9
d_call: NA
j_call: TRBJ2-1

cdr3_aa: CASSVAAGGYYEQYF
v_call: TRBV9
d_call: TRBD2
j_call: TRBJ2-7

cdr3_aa: CAWMQGPLYEQYF
v_call: TRBV30
d_call: NA
j_call: TRBJ2-7

cdr3_aa: CSAILMRGQQPQHF
v_call: TRBV20-1
d_call: TRBD1
j_call: TRBJ1-5

cdr3_aa: CASSLGVGTGYEQYF
v_call: TRBV11-3
d_call: TRBD1
j_call: TRBJ2-7

cdr3_aa: CASRQGQPVNEKLFF
v_call: TRBV5-5
d_call: TRBD1
j_call: TRBJ1-4

cdr3_aa: CASTHWEGADTQYF
v_call: TRBV6-2/TRBV6-3
d_call: TRBD2
j_call: TRBJ2-3

cdr3_aa: CATSRNGGRSGRGETQYF
v_call: TRBV24-1
d_call: TRBD2
j_call: TRBJ2-5

cdr3_aa: CASRTGTGDGYTF
v_call: TRBV5-5
d_call: TRBD1
j_call: TRBJ1-2

cdr3_aa: CASDTGRLGGELFF
v_call: TRBV19
d_call: NA
j_call: TRBJ2-2

cdr3_aa: CTAILDRVNEQFF
v_call: TRBV20-1
d_call: TRBD1
j_call: TRBJ2-1

cdr3_aa: CASAFTDTQYF
v_call: TRBV19
d_call: NA
j_call: TRBJ2-3

cdr3_aa: CASSLKSPGINVLTF
v_call: TRBV5-4
d_call: NA
j_call: TRBJ2-6

cdr3_aa: CASSPHPPEQYF
v_call: TRBV5-1
d_call: NA
j_call: TRBJ2-7

cdr3_aa: CASSLRASGRSGELFF
v_call: TRBV7-3
d_call: TRBD2
j_call: TRBJ2-2